This T cell receptor (beta chain) emerged from a study of blood T cell repertoires in COVID-19. Germline V gene lookup returns CDR1 SQVTM and CDR2 ANQGSEA. Between the trimmed V and J ends, which lost 4 bases and 3 bases, there was a span of 10 bases. The CDR3 totals 12 residues. Only in-frame clones appear in the TCRdb table, and some are missing; sequencing was by immunoSEQ multiplex PCR. The data contain over 100,000 clones, 85% of them singletons. Sequencing input: peripheral blood. This TCR was recovered from a man older than 75 with acute or convalescent COVID-19. V is TRBV29-1 and J is TRBJ2-7; possibly TRBD1 for D (5 bases). CDR3 amino acids: CSVVSQGYEQYF. Written as DNA, the CDR3 is TGCAGCGTTGTATCCCAGGGCTACGAGCAGTACTTC.